This T cell receptor (beta chain) was sequenced for a study of blood T cell repertoires in COVID-19. Some clones are missing from TCRdb's copy, which holds only in-frame ones; the method was immunoSEQ multiplex PCR. The table lists about 170,000 clones, 84% of them singletons. The CDR3 runs 14 residues. CDR1 is SGHTA and CDR2 is FQGNSA in the germline V gene. Trimming took 1 base from V and 4 from J; bases not matched to a gene: 1. This chain links TRBV7-2 with TRBJ1-5; TRBD1 agrees at 7 bases. Material: PBMCs or T cells enriched from blood (not recorded which). The receptor comes from a man aged 45-60 years who had recovered from COVID-19. The CDR3 loop is CASSLDRGNQPQHF. In nucleotides, the CDR3 is TGTGCCAGCAGCTTAGACAGGGGAAATCAGCCCCAGCATTTT.